One and the same sample provided the 25 T cell receptor beta chains below, sequenced in a study of beta chain features in type 1 diabetes (dated by TCRdb to between 2018 and 2020). The method behind the library was the immunoSEQ multiplex PCR assay. The entire amount of isolated RNA was reverse transcribed using the High Capacity cDNA Reverse Transcription Kit, so the sequenced TCRB transcripts were expressed ones. TCRdb holds this immuneACCESS table with in-frame rearrangements only. Some clones are missing; in checked studies, unresolved V genes explain under half, and the rest has no known cause. This sample has about 140,000 clones in its table, and about 7% of those were observed once. Approximately 1.5% of the sample is held by the ten biggest clonotypes. Input material: central memory CD4+ T cells from blood. Every receptor here comes from a woman younger than 45 in good health.

This clone was counted a few times. The chain links TRBV29-1 to TRBJ1-3; TRBD1 matches 7 bases. CDR1 SQVTM and CDR2 ANQGSEA come from the germline V gene. V shed 3 bases, J shed 3 bases, and the junction held 5 bases outside the gene matches. This CDR3 region has 14 residues. The DNA for the CDR3 is TGCAGCGTTGACCCGACAGGGTTTGGAAACACCATATATTTT. This sequence encodes CSVDPTGFGNTIYF.

This clone was seen more than once but under ten times. This chain joins TRBV6-5 and TRBJ2-7; TRBD1 matches 8 bases. From germline, CDR1 is MNHEY and CDR2 SVGAGI. Germline trimming cut 6 bases from V and 3 bases from J; bases unmatched to any gene: 4. This CDR3 comprises 13 residues. The CDR3 region is CASRGTGHYEQYF. The CDR3 DNA is TGTGCCAGCAGGGGGACAGGCCACTACGAGCAGTACTTC.

The chain links TRBV28 to TRBJ2-5; tentatively, D is TRBD1 (6 bases). V lost 5 bases and J 7 bases, leaving 23 bases between the germline ends. This CDR3 has 16 residues. Germline values: CDR1 MDHEN, CDR2 SYDVKM. Here the CDR3 reads CASSLPRTGKGRTQYF. CDR3 DNA sequence: TGTGCCAGCAGTCTACCGAGAACAGGGAAAGGAAGGACCCAGTACTTC.

The table lists this clone with a few counts. The chain carries TRBV6-5 and TRBJ2-1; D perhaps matches TRBD2 (5 bases). The CDR3 is 13 residues long. The germline CDR1 and CDR2 sequences are MNHEY and SVGAGI. V dropped 6 bases and J dropped 6 bases, with 12 bases sitting between them. The CDR3 DNA reads TGTGCCAGCAGCCGCCTTACTAGCAATGAGCAGTTCTTC. Residues: CASSRLTSNEQFF.

The rearrangement uses TRBV29-1 and TRBJ1-3; 7 nucleotides align to TRBD1. This CDR3 is built from 15 residues. Germline CDR1 SQVTM, CDR2 ANQGSEA. V dropped 6 bases and J dropped 0; count of bases not matched to a gene: 8. The CDR3 DNA sequence: TGCAGCGTCCGCGACAGGGAGAGCTCTGGAAACACCATATATTTT. Translated, it gives CSVRDRESSGNTIYF.

The V call is TRBV6-5, the J call TRBJ2-1, with 7 bases fitting TRBD2. CDR1 MNHEY and CDR2 SVGAGI come from the germline V gene. The CDR3 runs to 14 residues. J gave up 5 bases and V 7 bases, and 8 bases lay outside the gene matches. The CDR3 reads CASKGWGGNNEQFF. The CDR3 region has the DNA TGTGCCAGCAAGGGGTGGGGGGGAAACAATGAGCAGTTCTTC.

The table lists this clone with a few counts. V gene TRBV18 combines with J gene TRBJ1-4, with D possibly being TRBD1 (6 bases). Trimming removed 0 bases from V and 6 bases from J, with 14 bases in between. Germline CDR1 is KGHSH and CDR2 is LQKENI. The CDR3 is made up of 16 amino acids. The CDR3 region is CASSPPGTPIYEKLFF. Written as DNA, the CDR3 is TGTGCCAGCTCACCACCTGGGACACCTATTTATGAAAAACTGTTTTTT.

The genes are TRBV4-1 and TRBJ2-7; no definite D call. Deletions cut 0 bases from V and 3 bases from J, with 18 bases between. The V gene's germline CDR1 is MGHRA and CDR2 YSYEKL. CDR3 size: 17 residues. This CDR3 reads CASSQEFSYDGRYEQYF. As DNA, the CDR3 is TGCGCCAGCAGCCAAGAATTTAGTTACGATGGGCGCTACGAGCAGTACTTC.

J is TRBJ2-6 and V is TRBV5-1, with D possibly being TRBD2 (5 bases). The CDR3 covers 16 residues. Per germline, CDR1 SGHRS and CDR2 YFSETQ. V was clipped by 4 bases and J by 1 base, with 12 bases between them. The CDR3 region is CASSGGRGSGANVLTF. Written as DNA, the CDR3 is TGCGCCAGCAGCGGAGGAAGAGGTTCTGGGGCCAACGTCCTGACTTTC.

This clone was picked up a small number of times. V and J are TRBV7-2 and TRBJ1-1; 7 bases are a match to TRBD1. Trimming took 5 bases from V and 3 from J; bases not matched to a gene: 6. Looked up from germline, CDR1 is SGHTA and CDR2 is FQGNSA. There are 14 residues in the CDR3. CDR3 sequence reads: CASSKRDRYTEAFF. CDR3 nucleotide sequence: TGTGCCAGCAGCAAACGGGACAGATACACTGAAGCTTTCTTT. Filled out from reference TRBV7-2 and TRBJ1-1, the complete variable domain reads GAGVSQSPSNKVTEKGKDVELRCDPISGHTALYWYRQSLGQGLEFLIYFQGNSAPDKSGLPSDRFSAERTGGSVSTLTIQRTQQEDSAVYLCASSKRDRYTEAFFGQGTRLTVV.

Ten or more counts support this clone. The rearrangement uses TRBV7-2 and TRBJ1-1, with D tentatively TRBD1 (6 bases). Germline CDR1 reads SGHTA; CDR2 reads FQGNSA. Trimming shortened V by 6 bases and J by 1 base, and 24 bases separated the two germline ends. The CDR3 is 18 amino acids. DNA for the CDR3: TGTGCCAGCAGTTCACAGGGTTGGGTCGGGGTGGGGAACACTGAAGCTTTCTTT. This translates into CASSSQGWVGVGNTEAFF.

This clone was found a few times. CDR3 DNA: TGTGCCAGCAGCGCGGACAGCCGCGTTAAAGCCAAAAACATTCAGTACTTC. This translates into CASSADSRVKAKNIQYF. V usage is TRBV5-6 and J usage is TRBJ2-4, with TRBD1 as a possible D gene (6 bases). CDR3 length: 17 residues. Germline values: CDR1 SGHDT, CDR2 YYEEEE. Trimming left V 4 bases short and J 0 bases short, with 17 bases between.

This clone was seen a handful of times. This chain connects TRBV21-1 to TRBJ1-3; the listed D gene, TRBD1, was not tested against the DNA. TRBV21-1 constitutes a pseudogene. The CDR3 length is 16 residues. Here the CDR3 DNA reads TGTGCCAGCAGCAAAGCCCCACGCAGCTCTGGAAACACCATATATTTT. Translated, it gives CASSKAPRSSGNTIYF.

This clone has more than one count but fewer than ten. This chain links TRBV5-5 with TRBJ2-1; 10 bases fit TRBD2. The CDR3 length is 18 residues. Germline V gene sequence: CDR1 SGHKS, CDR2 YYEKEE (reference sequence). Trimming at V came to 0 bases and at J to 2 bases, leaving 8 bases not matched to a gene. DNA of the CDR3: TGTGCCAGCAGCTTGGCTAGCGGGAGTTTTGGTGCCTACAATGAGCAGTTCTTC. Translating it yields CASSLASGSFGAYNEQFF. The full variable domain, its missing parts supplied by reference TRBV5-5 and TRBJ2-1, is DAGVTQSPTHLIKTRGQQVTLRCSPISGHKSVSWYQQVLGQGPQFIFQYYEKEERGRGNFPDRFSARQFPNYSSELNVNALLLGDSALYLCASSLASGSFGAYNEQFFGPGTRLTVL.

This clone was seen a few times. The chain has TRBV25-1 and TRBJ2-1; D is possibly TRBD1 (6 bases). Looked up from germline, CDR1 is MGHDK and CDR2 is SYGVNS. The CDR3 spans 17 residues. Trimming pared 0 bases from V and 6 bases from J, leaving 18 bases between. The DNA for the CDR3 is TGTGCCAGCAGTGAATATGGGGCCCGGGACATGATCAATGAGCAGTTCTTC. This translates into CASSEYGARDMINEQFF. The entire variable domain, with the rest obtained from reference TRBV25-1 and TRBJ2-1, is as follows: EADIYQTPRYLVIGTGKKITLECSQTMGHDKMYWYQQDPGMELHLIHYSYGVNSTEKGDLSSESTVSRIRTEHFPLTLESARPSHTSQYLCASSEYGARDMINEQFFGPGTRLTVL.

There are a few counts of this clone. The genes are TRBV25-1 and TRBJ1-4; TRBD1 is a possible D gene (6 bases). Trimming stripped 3 bases from V and 4 bases from J, with 18 bases between. Germline V lookup: CDR1 MGHDK, CDR2 SYGVNS. The CDR3 is 17 amino acids. The CDR3 loop is CASSDPQVVGGNEKLFF. CDR3 DNA sequence: TGTGCCAGCAGTGATCCTCAAGTGGTAGGGGGTAATGAAAAACTGTTTTTT.

A few counts support this clone. The chain is built from TRBV11-2 and TRBJ2-7; TRBD2 matches at 10 bases. The CDR3 consists of 16 residues. CDR1 is SGHAT, CDR2 FQNNGV, per germline. The V gene end was trimmed by 1 base and the J gene end by 2 bases; junction bases not matched to a gene: 5. This chain's CDR3 is CASSLVGLAGAYEQYF. CDR3 nucleotide sequence: TGTGCCAGCAGCTTAGTCGGGCTAGCGGGAGCCTACGAGCAGTACTTC.

This chain links TRBV7-2 with TRBJ1-1; D not certain. V gave up 2 bases and J gave up 8 bases, with 6 bases separating them. The germline V gene encodes CDR1 SGHTA and CDR2 FQGNSA. This CDR3 has 11 amino acids. The CDR3 here is CASSLFREAFF. The CDR3 coding sequence is TGTGCCAGCAGCTTATTCAGAGAAGCTTTCTTT.

The rearrangement uses TRBV7-2 and TRBJ2-3; D is perhaps TRBD1 (5 bases). The germline V gene has CDR1 SGHTA and CDR2 FQGNSA. Trimming pared 5 bases from V and 8 bases from J, leaving 14 bases between. This CDR3 is built from 13 residues. CDR3 region: CASSKQELGTQYF. Here the CDR3 DNA reads TGTGCCAGCAGCAAACAGGAATTGGGTACGCAGTATTTT.

There are a few counts of this clone. The rearrangement joins TRBV7-2 to TRBJ2-3; a weak D match, TRBD1 (6 bases). Trimming took off 5 bases at V and 2 bases at J, with 14 bases between the two ends. CDR1 is SGHTA and CDR2 is FQGNSA in the germline V gene. CDR3 length: 15 amino acids. Here the CDR3 reads CASSPVGQTTDTQYF. The CDR3 nucleotides read TGTGCCAGCAGCCCTGTTGGACAGACCACAGATACGCAGTATTTT.

This clone appeared a few times. Given a much more abundant clone one base away, this may be a read error. The chain links TRBV7-8 to TRBJ1-1; D is uncertain. The CDR3 consists of 14 residues. The V end was cut by 1 base, the J end by 3 bases, with 9 bases between. The germline CDR1 and CDR2 sequences are SGHVS and FQNEAQ. The CDR3 DNA reads TGTGCCAGCAGCTTAGAAGGGAGGTACACTGAAGCTTTCTTT. Amino acid sequence: CASSLEGRYTEAFF.

The rearrangement joins TRBV4-2 to TRBJ2-3, with D possibly matching TRBD1 (6 bases). Germline V gives CDR1 LGHNA, CDR2 YNFKEQ. V was clipped by 2 bases and J by 2 bases, with 17 bases between them. This CDR3 is built from 17 residues. DNA of the CDR3: TGTGCCAGCAGCCAATTCCAGGGGTCTGAGGCCACAGATACGCAGTATTTT. Amino acid sequence: CASSQFQGSEATDTQYF.

There are a few counts of this clone. The genes are TRBV27 and TRBJ2-1, with a weak D call TRBD2 (6 bases). V gave up 5 bases and J gave up 1 base, with 12 bases separating them. The CDR3 has 15 amino acids. The germline V gene encodes CDR1 MNHEY and CDR2 SMNVEV (reference sequence). CDR3 sequence reads: CASSVQTRSYNEQFF. The CDR3 DNA is TGTGCCAGCAGTGTACAGACTAGGTCCTACAATGAGCAGTTCTTC.

This clone has more than one count but fewer than ten. V and J are TRBV27 and TRBJ2-5; the D gene is possibly TRBD2 (5 bases). The germline gives CDR1 MNHEY, CDR2 SMNVEV (reference sequence). CDR3 size: 13 residues. The V end lost 2 bases, the J end lost 2 bases, and 6 bases lay between the germline ends. The CDR3 sequence: CASSLRGQETQYF. The CDR3 nucleotides read TGTGCCAGCAGTTTACGGGGACAAGAGACCCAGTACTTC.

This clone came up many times. V is TRBV7-2 and J is TRBJ2-1, with a possible D match to TRBD1 (6 bases). Germline V gene data show CDR1 as SGHTA and CDR2 as FQGNSA. The CDR3 length is 15 residues. V lost 4 bases and J 0 bases, leaving 10 bases between the germline ends. The CDR3 reads CASSSQGLSYNEQFF. DNA of the CDR3: TGTGCCAGCAGCTCACAGGGTCTCTCCTACAATGAGCAGTTCTTC.